This T cell receptor beta chain was observed in a study of human thymus T cells. V was shortened by 3 bases and J by 1 base, with 13 bases between the two germline ends. Germline V gene data show CDR1 as ENHRY and CDR2 as SYGVKD. The CDR3 covers 16 residues. Donation was from healthy Finnish infants who were having corrective surgery that addressed congenital heart defects. Genomic DNA was extracted from every available blood leukocyte. The repertoire was sequenced with immunoSEQ multiplex PCR; TCRdb's copy has only in-frame clones and lacks some. The sample lists around 45,000 clones; around 95% were seen once.

The rearrangement uses TRBV10-3 and TRBJ1-3; the D is unclear. The clonotype comes from a girl less than two years old with a congenital heart defect but otherwise immunologically healthy. The sample comprised blood. CDR3 DNA: TGTGCCATCAGTGACGTCGGTTGGGAATCTGGAAACACCATATATTTT. Translated, it gives CAISDVGWESGNTIYF.